Listed here are 13 T cell receptor beta chains from one sample, sequenced in a study of cytomegalovirus exposure and HLA in healthy donors. PCR primers comprised 60 Vbeta and 13 Jbeta primers. Sequencing was performed with immunoSEQ multiplex PCR; in TCRdb, only in-frame clones are kept and a portion is missing. The data hold tens of thousands of clones, with around 80% observed a single time. Sequenced: PBMCs. These TCRs come from a man aged 18 to 29 in good health and CMV-seronegative.

This clone was detected only once. The J gene is TRBJ2-7, the V gene TRBV29-1; the match to TRBD2 covers 10 bases. Trimming cost V 3 bases and J 6 bases; bases outside gene matches: 14. CDR1 is SQVTM, CDR2 ANQGSEA, per germline. The CDR3 consists of 16 residues. CDR3 nucleotide sequence: TGCAGCGTTGATTTTGCGGGAGCGGGAGGGCCTAGCGAGCAGTACTTC. It is translated as CSVDFAGAGGPSEQYF.

The V gene is TRBV15, the J gene TRBJ2-3; 7 bases are shared with TRBD2. The CDR3 sequence is 16 residues long. The trim removed 9 bases at V and 2 bases at J, leaving 14 bases unmatched. In germline, CDR1 is LNHNV, CDR2 YYDKDF (reference sequence). For the CDR3, the DNA is TGTGCCACGGGGCCCGGGGAGCGGGGACCCACAGATACGCAGTATTTT. Its protein product is CATGPGERGPTDTQYF. The whole variable domain, remainder taken from reference TRBV15 and TRBJ2-3, is DAMVIQNPRYQVTQFGKPVTLSCSQTLNHNVMYWYQQKSSQAPKLLFHYYDKDFNNEADTPDNFQSRRPNTSFCFLDIRSPGLGDTAMYLCATGPGERGPTDTQYFGPGTRLTVL.

This clone has a handful of counts. The J gene is TRBJ2-1, the V gene TRBV5-1; tentatively, D is TRBD1 (5 bases). Trimming shortened V by 4 bases and J by 7 bases, and 18 bases separated the two germline ends. The CDR3 runs to 15 residues. Germline CDR1 is SGHRS and CDR2 is YFSETQ. The CDR3 coding sequence is TGCGCCAGCAGCACCCAGGGTCCTCCGGATAATGAGCAGTTCTTC. Translating gives CASSTQGPPDNEQFF.

The chain links TRBV28 to TRBJ2-2; weak D call: TRBD2 (5 bases). Germline V lookup: CDR1 MDHEN, CDR2 SYDVKM. CDR3 length: 17 amino acids. Trimming left V 3 bases short and J 3 bases short, with 17 bases between. The CDR3 protein is CASSFWETEGDTGELFF. CDR3 bases: TGTGCCAGCAGTTTTTGGGAGACCGAGGGTGACACCGGGGAGCTGTTTTTT.

This chain connects TRBV27 to TRBJ1-5; D is undetermined. Trimming removed 8 bases from V and 0 bases from J, with 8 bases in between. Germline V CDR1 and CDR2: MNHEY, SMNVEV (reference sequence). CDR3 length: 13 amino acids. CDR3 in amino acids: CASSGDSNQPQHF. As DNA, the CDR3 is TGTGCCAGCTCCGGTGATAGCAATCAGCCCCAGCATTTT.

The chain has TRBV7-2 and TRBJ2-3; TRBD2 agrees at 8 bases. CDR3 length equals 15 residues. Looked up from germline, CDR1 is SGHTA and CDR2 is FQGNSA. The J segment lost 1 base and the V segment lost 5 bases, leaving 5 bases of the junction unmatched. CDR3 sequence (DNA): TGTGCCAGCAGCCGGCGGGGGGACGGCACAGATACGCAGTATTTT. Translated: CASSRRGDGTDTQYF.

This chain connects TRBV28 to TRBJ2-3; 9 positions match TRBD2. The CDR3 sequence is 15 residues long. Germline assignment: CDR1 MDHEN and CDR2 SYDVKM. V gave up 8 bases and J gave up 1 base; unmatched junction bases: 7. This CDR3 reads CASRPSGAGTDTQYF. As DNA, the CDR3 is TGTGCCAGCCGTCCTAGCGGGGCAGGCACAGATACGCAGTATTTT.

Here the CDR3 reads CASRPTVVNQPQHF. For the CDR3, the DNA is TGTGCCAGCAGGCCGACAGTAGTCAATCAGCCCCAGCATTTT. The chain recombines TRBV6-5 with TRBJ1-5, with D maybe TRBD1 (5 bases). Germline V gene lookup returns CDR1 MNHEY and CDR2 SVGAGI. The V and J ends lost 6 bases and 3 bases respectively, with 12 bases between them. The CDR3 runs 14 residues.

This clone has more than one count but fewer than ten. The chain uses TRBV6-1 and TRBJ1-1, with 7 nucleotides matching TRBD1. The CDR3 contains 14 residues. Germline trimming cut 6 bases from V and 4 bases from J; bases unmatched to any gene: 8. Per the germline V gene, CDR1 is MNHNS and CDR2 is SASEGT. The CDR3 DNA reads as TGTGCCAGCAGAAGAGGGACAGAGATCACTGAAGCTTTCTTT. Translation gives CASRRGTEITEAFF.

The rearrangement uses TRBV6-6 and TRBJ1-2; 7 positions agree with TRBD1. With V trimmed by 10 bases and J by 5 bases, 10 bases remained unmatched. Germline V CDR1 and CDR2: MNHNY, SVGAGI (reference sequence). There are 13 residues in the CDR3. CDR3 coding DNA: TGTGCCATCCGTACAGGGGATCGGTATGGCTACACCTTC. Translating gives CAIRTGDRYGYTF.

This chain connects TRBV27 to TRBJ1-2, with 10 nucleotides matching TRBD1. Germline assignment: CDR1 MNHEY and CDR2 SMNVEV (reference sequence). The CDR3 totals 18 residues. With V trimmed by 5 bases and J by 3 bases, 15 bases remained unmatched. The DNA of the CDR3 is TGTGCCAGCAGTCCCTCCGGCCCGACAGGGGGCTGGGACTATGGCTACACCTTC. This sequence encodes CASSPSGPTGGWDYGYTF.

The CDR3 is CASGRDSNTEAFF. In nucleotides, the CDR3 is TGTGCCAGCGGACGAGACAGCAACACTGAAGCTTTCTTT. This sequence joins TRBV6-5 and TRBJ1-1; the D gene is possibly TRBD1 (5 bases). The CDR3 has 13 amino acids. The V gene lost 8 bases and the J gene lost 2 bases, with 12 bases spanning the gap. CDR1 and CDR2 from the germline V gene are MNHEY and SVGAGI.

The chain uses TRBV6-4 and TRBJ2-2; 12 bases are a match to TRBD1. This CDR3 is built from 17 residues. The junction had 4 bases not matched to a gene; V was cut back by 5 bases and J by 0 bases. The germline V gene encodes CDR1 MRHNA and CDR2 SNTAGT. The CDR3 spells CASSPGTGGANTGELFF. As DNA, the CDR3 is TGTGCCAGCAGTCCCGGGACAGGGGGCGCGAACACCGGGGAGCTGTTTTTT.